One sample yielded the 32 T cell receptor beta chains listed below, sequenced in a study of identical twins. TCRdb recomputed calls from the 5' RACE reads with MiXCR, one row per CDR3 protein. Altogether over 600,000 distinct CDR3 sequences are present, about 20% being singletons, with the ten largest covering 4% to 5.5%. These data were also filed under a second study, of T cells expressing NK-cell markers.

Sequencing was done on a sample of PBMCs. These receptors all come from a woman aged 18-29 years in good health.

At least ten counts were recorded for this clonotype. This sequence joins TRBV5-1 and TRBJ2-7, with D perhaps TRBD1 (6 bases). V was clipped by 2 bases and J by 5 bases, with 23 bases between them. This CDR3 is 17 amino acids long. The V gene's germline CDR1 is SGHRS and CDR2 YFSETQ. The DNA for the CDR3 is TGCGCCAGCAGCTTCCGGGACACCAAAACCTTCCCTAACGAGCAGTACTTC. Protein product: CASSFRDTKTFPNEQYF.

This clonotype was seen more than once but under ten times. The rearrangement links TRBV20-1 to TRBJ2-1; D might be TRBD2 (7 bases). The CDR3 is 16 residues long. Germline CDR1 DFQATT, CDR2 SNEGSKA (reference sequence). Trimming removed 4 bases from V and 2 bases from J, with 18 bases in between. The CDR3 DNA reads TGCAGTGCTAAGGGTTTTCGGGGGGCCCCCTACAATGAGCAGTTCTTC. Translated, it gives CSAKGFRGAPYNEQFF.

A few counts support this clonotype. The V gene is TRBV5-1, the J gene TRBJ2-7, with D perhaps TRBD2 (5 bases). CDR1 and CDR2 from the germline V gene are SGHRS and YFSETQ. The CDR3 runs to 14 residues. Trimming pared 6 bases from V and 0 bases from J, leaving 13 bases between. CDR3 residues: CASKDQGSSYEQYF. DNA of the CDR3: TGCGCCAGCAAGGACCAAGGGAGCTCCTACGAGCAGTACTTC.

This clonotype was found a few times. The J gene is TRBJ2-3, the V gene TRBV20-1, with 9 bases lining up with TRBD1. The V segment lost 1 base and the J segment 3 bases; nucleotides outside the gene matches: 5. Per germline, CDR1 DFQATT and CDR2 SNEGSKA (reference sequence). The CDR3 extends over 15 amino acids. CDR3 amino acids: CSARVPGQGTDTQYF. The DNA for the CDR3 is TGCAGTGCTAGAGTCCCGGGACAGGGAACAGATACGCAGTATTTT.

This chain links TRBV20-1 with TRBJ2-7; 8 bases align to TRBD1. CDR1 is DFQATT, CDR2 SNEGSKA, per germline (reference sequence). The CDR3 is 14 residues long. With 3 bases clipped from V and 4 bases from J, the junction kept 8 bases outside the gene matches. The CDR3 loop reads CSASRAGGGYEQYF. CDR3 nucleotides: TGCAGTGCTAGCAGGGCAGGGGGCGGATACGAGCAGTACTTC.

The V and J genes are TRBV11-1 and TRBJ2-1, with TRBD2 identical over 11 bases. CDR1 is SGHAT and CDR2 is FQDESV in the germline V gene (reference sequence). This CDR3 has 20 amino acids. The trim removed 7 bases at V and 0 bases at J, leaving 17 bases unmatched. The DNA of the CDR3 is TGTGCCAGCACCTTTACCGCGGGACTAGCGGCCTTTAACTCCTACAATGAGCAGTTCTTC. Translated, it gives CASTFTAGLAAFNSYNEQFF. The variable domain in full, completed from reference TRBV11-1 and TRBJ2-1, reads EAEVAQSPRYKITEKSQAVAFWCDPISGHATLYWYRQILGQGPELLVQFQDESVVDDSQLPKDRFSAERLKGVDSTLKIQPAELGDSAMYLCASTFTAGLAAFNSYNEQFFGPGTRLTVL.

This clonotype occurred many times. The chain employs TRBV9 and TRBJ2-1; 7 nucleotides line up with TRBD2. Per the germline V gene, CDR1 is SGDLS and CDR2 is YYNGEE. V was clipped by 4 bases and J by 4 bases; unmatched bases: 11. The CDR3 covers 16 residues. The chain's CDR3 is CASSLPIAGGYNEQFF. CDR3 coding DNA: TGTGCCAGCAGCCTTCCAATAGCGGGTGGATACAATGAGCAGTTCTTC.

J is TRBJ2-7 and V is TRBV12-3 or TRBV12-4; the match to TRBD1 covers 11 bases. Trimming removed 5 bases from V and 1 base from J; junction bases left unmatched: 7. This CDR3 comprises 16 residues. This chain's CDR3 is CASSPGQGVGSYEQYF. CDR3 DNA: TGTGCCAGCAGTCCGGGACAGGGGGTAGGGTCCTACGAGCAGTACTTC.

The V and J genes are TRBV10-2 and TRBJ2-7; no clear D gene. Germline CDR1 and CDR2: WSHSY and SAAADI. The V and J ends lost 8 bases and 0 bases respectively, with 8 bases between them. The CDR3 extends over 12 amino acids. The CDR3: CASGWSSYEQYF. The CDR3 bases are TGCGCCAGCGGGTGGAGCTCCTACGAGCAGTACTTC.

The chain links TRBV20-1 to TRBJ2-2, with 8 nucleotides matching TRBD2. The CDR3 is 15 amino acids. Per germline, CDR1 DFQATT and CDR2 SNEGSKA (reference sequence). The V and J ends lost 1 base and 4 bases, in that order; junction bases with no gene match: 5. Here the CDR3 DNA reads TGCAGTGCTAGAGGGAGCGGGAGTGGCACCGGGGAGCTGTTTTTT. Translation gives CSARGSGSGTGELFF.

This clonotype was picked up a small number of times. The V and J genes are TRBV6-5 and TRBJ2-1, with D perhaps TRBD2 (5 bases). The germline V and J ends were trimmed by 3 bases and 7 bases, with 10 bases remaining between them. Germline CDR1 is MNHEY and CDR2 is SVGAGI. The CDR3 contains 13 residues. The CDR3 spells CASSYSWRNEQFF. CDR3 nucleotide sequence: TGTGCCAGCAGTTATTCCTGGAGGAATGAGCAGTTCTTC.

The chain combines TRBV10-1 with TRBJ2-7; D is possibly TRBD2 (6 bases). This CDR3 has 15 residues. Germline-derived CDR1 and CDR2 are WNHNN and SYGVQD (reference sequence). Deletions cut 2 bases from V and 2 bases from J, with 13 bases between. The CDR3 coding sequence is TGCGCCAGCAGTGAGCGGGGGACGCAAGCCTACGAGCAGTACTTC. It translates to CASSERGTQAYEQYF.

The chain is built from TRBV5-5 and TRBJ2-1; D perhaps matches TRBD1 (6 bases). Per germline, CDR1 SGHKS and CDR2 YYEKEE (reference sequence). The CDR3 is 13 residues long. V lost 4 bases, J lost 8 bases, and 13 bases lay in between. As DNA, the CDR3 is TGTGCCAGCAGCAGACAGGTGCGGGATGAGCAGTTCTTC. It codes for CASSRQVRDEQFF.

The chain joins TRBV19 to TRBJ1-5; a weak D match, TRBD1 (6 bases). Trimming left V 2 bases short and J 7 bases short, with 12 bases between. This CDR3 has 14 amino acids. The germline V gene encodes CDR1 LNHDA and CDR2 SQIVND (reference sequence). This CDR3 reads CASSIWGQGQPQHF. The CDR3 coding sequence is TGTGCCAGTAGTATATGGGGGCAAGGGCAGCCCCAGCATTTT.

The chain joins TRBV18 to TRBJ2-7; TRBD2 is a possible D gene (5 bases). The CDR3 has 11 residues. Germline V gene sequence: CDR1 KGHSH, CDR2 LQKENI. The V end lost 5 bases, the J end lost 10 bases, and 12 bases lay between the germline ends. The CDR3 loop is CASSGGSLQYF. Written as DNA, the CDR3 is TGTGCCAGCTCAGGCGGGTCGCTCCAGTACTTC.

The rearrangement uses TRBV3-1 and TRBJ2-7; TRBD2 matches 9 bases. Germline V gene lookup returns CDR1 LGHDT and CDR2 YNNKEL (reference sequence). The CDR3 loop spans 14 amino acids. Unmatched junction bases numbered 4, after V lost 1 base and J lost 6 bases. CDR3 region: CASSQGIAGVEQYF. DNA for the CDR3: TGTGCCAGCAGCCAAGGGATAGCGGGAGTCGAGCAGTACTTC.

The chain couples TRBV7-2 to TRBJ2-1; D may be TRBD2 (6 bases). V lost 6 bases and J lost 10, with 13 bases in between. Germline lookup yields CDR1 SGHTA and CDR2 FQGNSA. The CDR3 sequence is 12 residues long. The CDR3 coding sequence is TGTGCCAGCAGTAGGGACTCCGGAGAGCAGTTCTTC. It specifies CASSRDSGEQFF.

This chain joins TRBV4-2 and TRBJ2-5; 14 positions match TRBD2. The CDR3 is 16 residues long. Germline loops: CDR1 LGHNA, CDR2 YNFKEQ. The ends lost 3 bases at V and 4 bases at J; junction bases unmatched: 4. In DNA form, the CDR3 reads TGTGCCAGCAGCCAGGAAGGGACTAGCGGGGGAGAGACCCAGTACTTC. Protein: CASSQEGTSGGETQYF.

In this sample, this clonotype turned up a few times. The V gene is TRBV20-1, the J gene TRBJ2-1, with D possibly matching TRBD2 (6 bases). The CDR3 spans 13 residues. CDR1 and CDR2 from the germline V gene are DFQATT and SNEGSKA (reference sequence). Trimming pared 4 bases from V and 10 bases from J, leaving 17 bases between. The CDR3 sequence is CSAILRAGLEQFF. DNA for the CDR3: TGCAGTGCTATCCTTAGGGCGGGACTCGAGCAGTTCTTC.

This chain uses TRBV20-1 with TRBJ2-2; TRBD1 matches 10 bases. Per germline, CDR1 DFQATT and CDR2 SNEGSKA (reference sequence). This CDR3 region has 15 residues. Trimming cost V 6 bases and J 1 base; bases outside gene matches: 5. The CDR3 sequence: CSATGTGVNTGELFF. In DNA, the CDR3 is TGCAGTGCAACCGGGACAGGGGTGAACACCGGGGAGCTGTTTTTT.

The table lists this clonotype with many counts. The chain has TRBV12-3 or TRBV12-4 and TRBJ1-2; D is undetermined. The CDR3 is 13 amino acids. Deletions cut 2 bases from V and 5 bases from J, with 9 bases between. CDR3 loop: CASSLTSVYGYTF. The CDR3 DNA reads as TGTGCCAGCAGTTTAACGTCAGTGTATGGCTACACCTTC.

In its sample, this clonotype was seen a few times. The V call is TRBV29-1, the J call TRBJ2-1; D call uncertain. V lost 2 bases and J lost 8, with 7 bases in between. Germline V lookup: CDR1 SQVTM, CDR2 ANQGSEA. This CDR3 spans 11 amino acids. This CDR3 reads CSVELLDEQFF. The CDR3 DNA reads TGCAGCGTTGAACTCCTAGATGAGCAGTTCTTC.

Comments on this clonotype: A much larger clone differs by one base, so this may be a read error. V is TRBV29-1 and J is TRBJ1-1; D not certain. Germline CDR1 reads SQVTM; CDR2 reads ANQGSEA. CDR3 length equals 11 residues. V was trimmed by 5 bases and J by 0 bases, leaving 4 bases between them. The CDR3 region is CSVRMNTEAFF. For the CDR3, the DNA is TGCAGCGTTCGCATGAACACTGAAGCTTTCTTT.

The chain links TRBV6-2 or TRBV6-3 to TRBJ2-5; the D gene is possibly TRBD2 (6 bases). This CDR3 has 13 amino acids. Trimming cost V 6 bases and J 5 bases, with 13 bases left between them. Germline V CDR1 and CDR2: MNHEY, SVGEGT. The CDR3 DNA reads TGTGCCAGCAGGATACGCGGGGTGGAGACCCAGTACTTC. Protein product: CASRIRGVETQYF.

This clonotype was detected only a few times. The CDR3 is CASSYSNHEQFF. CDR3 bases: TGTGCCAGCAGTTACTCTAATCATGAGCAGTTCTTC. The chain employs TRBV6-5 and TRBJ2-1; D gene ambiguous. The CDR3 has 12 amino acids. V was shortened by 0 bases and J by 8 bases, with 5 bases between the two germline ends. Germline lookup yields CDR1 MNHEY and CDR2 SVGAGI.

This sequence joins TRBV20-1 and TRBJ2-7, with TRBD2 matching 9 bases. The germline V gene encodes CDR1 DFQATT and CDR2 SNEGSKA (reference sequence). The trim removed 6 bases at V and 5 bases at J, leaving 17 bases unmatched. There are 16 residues in the CDR3. The DNA of the CDR3 is TGCAGTGCCCCAGTCGGGCGGGAGGGAGAAAGGGACGAGCAGTACTTC. Its protein product is CSAPVGREGERDEQYF.

This clonotype was found a few times. CDR3 sequence (DNA): TGCAGTGCTAGACGGGTCCAACTTCACGAGCAGTACTTC. Its protein product is CSARRVQLHEQYF. V is TRBV20-1 and J is TRBJ2-7, with unresolved D. Per the germline V gene, CDR1 is DFQATT and CDR2 is SNEGSKA (reference sequence). Trimming shortened V by 2 bases and J by 5 bases, and 13 bases separated the two germline ends. There are 13 residues in the CDR3.

The CDR3 loop reads CATSRGGSTYEQYF. Here the CDR3 DNA reads TGTGCCACCAGCAGAGGTGGTTCTACCTACGAGCAGTACTTC. The chain links TRBV15 to TRBJ2-7; D uncertain. CDR3 length: 14 amino acids. V lost 1 base and J 2 bases, leaving 9 bases between the germline ends. Germline assignment: CDR1 LNHNV and CDR2 YYDKDF (reference sequence).

There are a few counts of this clonotype. The V call is TRBV10-3, the J call TRBJ1-1; perhaps TRBD1 as D (5 bases). Germline CDR1 reads ENHRY; CDR2 reads SYGVKD. The CDR3 is 11 residues long. V was clipped by 9 bases and J by 5 bases, with 10 bases between them. The CDR3 here is CAMGTGTEAFF. The CDR3 DNA sequence: TGTGCCATGGGGACGGGGACTGAAGCTTTCTTT.

V usage is TRBV12-3 or TRBV12-4 and J usage is TRBJ2-1; 8 positions match TRBD1. The CDR3 totals 15 residues. Trimming took 1 base from V and 9 from J; bases not matched to a gene: 8. The CDR3 here is CASSLEGRGRGEQFF. The CDR3 DNA is TGTGCCAGCAGTTTAGAAGGCAGGGGGCGGGGTGAGCAGTTCTTC.

A few counts support this clonotype. The chain couples TRBV7-9 to TRBJ2-7, with TRBD2 identical over 9 bases. CDR1 is SEHNR, CDR2 FQNEAQ, per germline (reference sequence). The CDR3 loop spans 16 amino acids. V lost 5 bases and J lost 4; bases outside the gene matches: 12. CDR3 sequence reads: CASSPPGVAGVYEQYF. Written as DNA, the CDR3 is TGTGCCAGCAGCCCGCCTGGAGTAGCGGGAGTGTACGAGCAGTACTTC. Filled out from reference TRBV7-9 and TRBJ2-7, the complete variable domain reads DTGVSQNPRHKITKRGQNVTFRCDPISEHNRLYWYRQTLGQGPEFLTYFQNEAQLEKSRLLSDRFSAERPKGSFSTLEIQRTEQGDSAMYLCASSPPGVAGVYEQYFGPGTRLTVT.

The table lists this clonotype with a few counts. The chain combines TRBV7-2 with TRBJ2-3, with a possible D match to TRBD2 (5 bases). This CDR3 region has 15 residues. Germline CDR1 reads SGHTA; CDR2 reads FQGNSA. Trimming took off 0 bases at V and 1 base at J, with 8 bases between the two ends. The CDR3 is CASSLARTRTDTQYF. For the CDR3, the DNA is TGTGCCAGCAGCTTAGCTAGGACTCGCACAGATACGCAGTATTTT.